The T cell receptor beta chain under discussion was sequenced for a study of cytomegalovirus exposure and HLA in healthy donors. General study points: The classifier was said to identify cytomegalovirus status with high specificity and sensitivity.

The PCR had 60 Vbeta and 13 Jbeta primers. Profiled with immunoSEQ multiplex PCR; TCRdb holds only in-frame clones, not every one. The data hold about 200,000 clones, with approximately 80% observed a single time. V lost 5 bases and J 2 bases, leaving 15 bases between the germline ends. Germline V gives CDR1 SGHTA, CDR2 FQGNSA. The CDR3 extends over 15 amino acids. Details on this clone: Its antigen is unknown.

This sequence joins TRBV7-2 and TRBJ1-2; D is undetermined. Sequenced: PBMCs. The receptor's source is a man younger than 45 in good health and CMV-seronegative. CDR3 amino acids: CASSPTPAGNYGYTF. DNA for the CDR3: TGTGCCAGCAGCCCCACCCCGGCGGGAAACTATGGCTACACCTTC.